This record looks at one TCR beta chain sequence and its context. This clonotype was picked up a small number of times. Its cognate antigen has yet to be identified. A much larger clone differs by one base, so this may be a read error. Library prep was done by 5' RACE. Sequencing used an Illumina HiSeq 2500. The second PCR ran for roughly 7 to 12 cycles and used a J-beta primer mix along with a sample-barcoded 5' primer. Each TCR beta cDNA molecule received a unique molecular identifier from a template-switch 5' adaptor carrying 12 random nucleotides. At least 3 million CDR3-containing paired-end reads were obtained from each sample. All of the RNA was converted into first-strand cDNA using the Mint cDNA synthesis kit, with a TRBC-specific oligonucleotide serving as the primer. After uracil-DNA glycosylase treatment, a first 18-cycle PCR used universal primers M1SS and BC2_uni_R on all cDNA. The source study handled its data this way. For normalization, 1 million high-quality reads, each with a distinct molecular identifier, were randomly selected from each sample. Reads sharing molecular identifiers were discarded rather than binned into consensus sequences. CDR3 identification, clonotype clustering and error correction used MiTCR with a Q25 quality threshold and the strictest error-elimination algorithm. A nonparametric unseen species model using Euler transformation provided a lower-bound estimate of total TCR beta diversity. In-frame beta chains were kept once TCRdb had trimmed the public reads at Q25 with fastp and called clones with MiXCR. Under each unique CDR3 protein, matching rows form one entry showing the most common genes and DNA. The V and J calls here are based on TCRdb, not the publication. This sample gives 800,000 to 950,000 distinct CDR3 sequences in total; 25% to 35% of them show up just once. 10% of the sample goes to the ten largest clones.

The entry originates in a study of blood T cells in healthy people across ages (dated by TCRdb to between 2015 and 2017). Turning to the overall study: In model experiments, roughly one uniquely barcoded TCR beta cDNA molecule per two T cells was captured by template switching. Age-related changes in TCR beta repertoire diversity were measured in the study by deep sequencing normalized with unique cDNA molecular identifiers. Donors were grouped into four age groups: young (average roughly 15 years), middle-aged (roughly 38), aged (around 60) and long-lived (just over 80). For two donors (one aged 18 to 30 and one aged 80 or older), the study analyzed two additional independent replicas of 1 million unique cDNA reads from the same blood draw. On the study overall, not on this receptor specifically: Bulk unsorted PBMC profiling prevented conclusive comparison of naive and antigen-experienced compartments. Because donor CMV infection status was unknown, age-related changes in expanded clonotypes were potentially confounded. The percentage of naive T cells measured by flow cytometry correlated strongly with observed TCR beta diversity. Observed TCR beta diversity per million T cells fell roughly linearly with age, and a significant reduction was already apparent by age roughly 40. Estimates of total diversity based on one million sequenced T cells were considered lower bounds and underestimates. Compared with the aged group, the long-lived group had more naive CD4+ T cells, fewer expanded clones and increased TCR diversity, suggesting age selection.

V lost 2 bases and J lost 7 bases, and the count of bases not matched to a germline gene is 6. The CDR3 measures 15 amino acids from cysteine to phenylalanine. The CDR3 DNA has 45 bases and is translated from base 1. CDR1 LNHNV and CDR2 YYDKDF are derived from the germline V gene (reference sequence). Donors were approximately 42 systemically healthy Caucasian individuals from Russia aged roughly 6 to 95 years. Each donor gave about 9.7 milliliters of peripheral blood, drawn into EDTA-treated Vacutainer tubes. PBMCs were isolated by Ficoll-Paque density-gradient centrifugation, with at least 6.5 million obtained per sample. Trizol reagent was used to extract total RNA from PBMCs, with at least 6 micrograms per sample. The percentages of naive CD45RAhigh/CD27high T cells were determined by flow cytometry on a PBMC aliquot from every donor. These data are also associated with another study on T cells of mothers and their children. The other study reports the following: The donors were nine systemically healthy Caucasian individuals, made up of three mothers and their six children. cDNA synthesis consumed the entire amount of extracted RNA, loaded at approximately 1.6 ug RNA in each 15 ul reaction. In the second PCR, sample barcodes and 2-4 random nucleotides were introduced via the M1S primer. More than 9 million TCR beta CDR3 reads were obtained from each mother, and 2.5 million to 3.5 million reads were obtained from each child. TCR recombination output is similarly shaped by thymic selection in related and unrelated pairs, with a minor effect exerted by inherited differences. Normalized repertoire overlap was always slightly but never significantly higher in related than unrelated mother-child pairs. With a sensitivity of approximately 96 clones per million clonotypes, no persistent microchimeric T cell clones were detected. In the study, deep NGS was used to compare the TCR beta repertoires of mothers and children, and features distinguishing related mother-child pairs from unrelated individuals were sought. On average, the children were roughly 11 +/- 4 years old, while the mothers were about 40 +/- 4 years old. Libraries were sequenced on Illumina HiSeq 2000 with 100+100 nt paired-end reads after adapter ligation with NEBNext reagents. Mother and child libraries were prepared a month apart and sequenced in separate runs to prevent cross-contamination. Each donor had between roughly 450,000 and 2,300,000 distinct TCR beta clonotypes identified. Naive TCR beta clonotypes were estimated from low-frequency clonotypes matched to each donor's FACS-determined naive share, without sorting.

The material sequenced was blood. The receptor was isolated from a middle-aged woman in good health. The chain is made from TRBV15 and TRBJ2-2, with TRBD1 matching 8 junction bases. The CDR3 reads as follows: CATSRPQGASGELFF. In nucleotide form, the sequence is TGTGCCACCAGCAGACCCCAGGGGGCTAGCGGGGAGCTGTTTTTT. When the CDR3 is completed using the reference TRBV15 and TRBJ2-2 genes on either side, the full variable domain is DAMVIQNPRYQVTQFGKPVTLSCSQTLNHNVMYWYQQKSSQAPKLLFHYYDKDFNNEADTPDNFQSRRPNTSFCFLDIRSPGLGDTAMYLCATSRPQGASGELFFGEGSRLTVL.